The 3 T cell receptor beta chains below all came from one sample that was sequenced in a study of blood T cell repertoires in COVID-19. Measured with immunoSEQ multiplex PCR; TCRdb has only the in-frame clones, and not every one. Here the sample spans around 620,000 clones, about 90% being singletons. Material for sequencing was peripheral blood. These receptors all come from a woman in her late teens or twenties with acute or convalescent COVID-19.

The chain links TRBV5-6 to TRBJ1-1, with TRBD1 matching 10 bases. CDR3 size: 17 residues. V shed 6 bases, J shed 3 bases, and the junction held 14 bases outside the gene matches. The germline CDR1 and CDR2 sequences are SGHDT and YYEEEE. This chain's CDR3 is CASNIRATGGFYTEAFF. CDR3 coding DNA: TGTGCCAGCAACATAAGGGCGACAGGGGGCTTTTACACTGAAGCTTTCTTT.

The chain employs TRBV13 and TRBJ2-1; TRBD2 aligns across 12 bases. The V segment lost 5 bases and the J segment 8 bases; nucleotides outside the gene matches: 13. Germline lookup yields CDR1 PRHDT and CDR2 FYEKMQ (reference sequence). This CDR3 spans 17 amino acids. CDR3 protein: CASSVSGLAGGPDEQFF. The CDR3 DNA follows: TGTGCCAGCAGCGTAAGTGGCCTAGCGGGGGGGCCGGATGAGCAGTTCTTC.

This rearrangement joins TRBV5-1 to TRBJ1-5, with a tentative D call TRBD1 (5 bases). This CDR3 region has 16 residues. Germline V gene sequence: CDR1 SGHRS, CDR2 YFSETQ. With 1 base removed from V and 2 bases from J, the gap between germline ends came to 13 bases. DNA of the CDR3: TGCGCCAGCAGCTTGCAGGCCCCGGGGGGCAATCAGCCCCAGCATTTT. Translating it yields CASSLQAPGGNQPQHF.